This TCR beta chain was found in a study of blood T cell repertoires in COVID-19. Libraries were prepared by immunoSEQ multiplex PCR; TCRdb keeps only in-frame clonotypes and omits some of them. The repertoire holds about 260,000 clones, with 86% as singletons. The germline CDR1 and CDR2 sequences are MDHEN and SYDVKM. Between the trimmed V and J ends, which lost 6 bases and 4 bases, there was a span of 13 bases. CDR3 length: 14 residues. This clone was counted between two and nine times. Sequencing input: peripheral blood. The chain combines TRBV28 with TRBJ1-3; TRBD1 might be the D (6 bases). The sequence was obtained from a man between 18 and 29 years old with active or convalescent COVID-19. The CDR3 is CASRLGTRGNTIYF. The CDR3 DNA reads TGTGCCAGCAGGCTCGGGACACGGGGAAACACCATATATTTT.